Shown below are 26 T cell receptor beta chains from a single sample sequenced in a study of T cells after yellow fever vaccination. TCRdb processed the 5' RACE reads anew with MiXCR; each CDR3 protein has one entry. The profile covers about 370,000 distinct CDR3 sequences, with under 14% appearing a single time and 18% taken by the ten largest. Here the sequenced sample was PBMCs, taken on the day of the first yellow fever vaccination. These TCRs come from a man between 18 and 35 years old who received the YFV17D yellow fever vaccine.

The chain uses TRBV7-8 and TRBJ2-7; perhaps TRBD2 as D (5 bases). Trimming left V 7 bases short and J 0 bases short, with 19 bases between. Germline V gene lookup returns CDR1 SGHVS and CDR2 FQNEAQ. This CDR3 has 16 residues. CDR3 bases: TGTGCCAGCACCACGACGAGTGTAGCGAGCTCCTACGAGCAGTACTTC. This encodes CASTTTSVASSYEQYF.

The chain combines TRBV5-1 with TRBJ2-7; 9 bases align to TRBD1. Trimming took 3 bases from V and 6 from J; bases not matched to a gene: 4. This CDR3 is 13 amino acids long. Germline V gives CDR1 SGHRS, CDR2 YFSETQ. The CDR3 sequence is CASSSGQGFEQYV. The CDR3 DNA sequence: TGCGCCAGCAGCTCGGGACAGGGCTTCGAGCAGTACGTC.

This clonotype has a handful of counts. V is TRBV5-4 and J is TRBJ2-7, with D unresolved. The CDR3 is made up of 15 amino acids. V was cut by 1 base and J by 4 bases, with 15 bases left in between. Germline V gene data show CDR1 as SGHNT and CDR2 as YYREEE (reference sequence). The CDR3: CASSLLFVDPYEQYV. Here the CDR3 DNA reads TGTGCCAGCAGCTTGTTGTTCGTCGATCCATACGAGCAGTACGTC.

This clonotype came up a few times. The chain combines TRBV18 with TRBJ2-1; 7 nucleotides align to TRBD2. V shed 0 bases and J 2 bases; nucleotides not matched to a gene: 4. Germline V gene lookup returns CDR1 KGHSH and CDR2 LQKENI. The CDR3 extends over 16 amino acids. The CDR3: CASSPPSLAAYNEQFF. The CDR3 DNA follows: TGTGCCAGCTCACCACCCTCCCTAGCGGCCTACAATGAGCAGTTCTTC.

The V and J genes are TRBV4-3 and TRBJ1-2; D perhaps matches TRBD1 (5 bases). V was cut by 1 base and J by 8 bases, with 14 bases left in between. The germline CDR1 and CDR2 sequences are LGHNA and YSLEER. This CDR3 comprises 14 residues. The CDR3 sequence: CASSQVVGGVGYTF. In nucleotides, the CDR3 is TGCGCCAGCAGCCAAGTAGTGGGAGGGGTGGGCTACACCTTC.

For the CDR3, the DNA is TGTGCCAGCAGCTTTCGGGGGCGGACAGGGGGCGAGTACGAGCAGTACTTC. This sequence encodes CASSFRGRTGGEYEQYF. The gene calls are TRBV7-9 and TRBJ2-7; TRBD1 aligns across 11 bases. Unmatched junction bases numbered 11, after V lost 3 bases and J lost 4 bases. The germline V gene encodes CDR1 SEHNR and CDR2 FQNEAQ (reference sequence). This CDR3 spans 17 amino acids.

This clonotype was seen at least ten times. The chain is built from TRBV12-3 or TRBV12-4 and TRBJ2-1; TRBD2 might be the D (6 bases). The CDR3 covers 15 residues. The V end lost 2 bases, the J end lost 8 bases, and 16 bases lay between the germline ends. CDR3 region: CASSLRDLGHHEQFF. CDR3 nucleotide sequence: TGTGCCAGCAGTTTAAGGGACTTGGGCCATCATGAGCAGTTCTTC.

This clonotype was recorded many times. The chain combines TRBV7-2 with TRBJ1-1; D is possibly TRBD1 (5 bases). The CDR3 has 13 amino acids. V lost 3 bases and J lost 4, with 9 bases in between. The germline V gene has CDR1 SGHTA and CDR2 FQGNSA. CDR3 in amino acids: CASSFDSRTEAFF. CDR3 nucleotide sequence: TGTGCCAGCAGCTTTGACAGTCGCACTGAAGCTTTCTTT. The full variable domain, completed using reference TRBV7-2 and TRBJ1-1, is GAGVSQSPSNKVTEKGKDVELRCDPISGHTALYWYRQSLGQGLEFLIYFQGNSAPDKSGLPSDRFSAERTGGSVSTLTIQRTQQEDSAVYLCASSFDSRTEAFFGQGTRLTVV.

This clonotype has a count of ten or more. V usage is TRBV9 and J usage is TRBJ1-5; 7 bases align to TRBD1. With V trimmed by 3 bases and J by 4 bases, 7 bases remained unmatched. The CDR3 runs 15 residues. Germline V gene lookup returns CDR1 SGDLS and CDR2 YYNGEE. For the CDR3, the DNA is TGTGCCAGCAGCGGCACCGGGACAGAGAATCAGCCCCAGCATTTT. Translated: CASSGTGTENQPQHF.

This clonotype was seen a handful of times. This chain connects TRBV5-1 to TRBJ1-1; unclear D gene. Trimming removed 6 bases from V and 0 bases from J, with 9 bases in between. There are 13 residues in the CDR3. The germline V gene has CDR1 SGHRS and CDR2 YFSETQ. CDR3 in DNA: TGCGCCAGCACGGAGAGGATGAACACTGAAGCTTTCTTT. It encodes CASTERMNTEAFF.

V and J are TRBV12-3 or TRBV12-4 and TRBJ1-6; D gene ambiguous. V was pared by 3 bases and J by 2 bases, with 8 bases between. The CDR3 is 15 residues long. DNA of the CDR3: TGTGCCAGCAGTTTCTGGGAAGCCTATAATTCACCCCTCCACTTT. Translated, it gives CASSFWEAYNSPLHF.

The V and J genes are TRBV4-2 and TRBJ2-5; weak D call: TRBD1 (6 bases). V lost 0 bases to trimming and J lost 0 bases, with 8 bases between them. The CDR3 has 15 amino acids. The germline V gene has CDR1 LGHNA and CDR2 YNFKEQ. The CDR3 DNA follows: TGTGCCAGCAGCCAAGAAGGGGGATACCAAGAGACCCAGTACTTC. As protein: CASSQEGGYQETQYF.

Of note for this clonotype: At one end, the junction sequence differs from germline, possibly due to a read error. This chain uses TRBV5-1 with TRBJ1-2, with a tentative D call TRBD1 (6 bases). The CDR3 sequence is 14 residues long. In germline, CDR1 is SGHRS, CDR2 YFSETQ. The CDR3 DNA reads as TGCGCCAGCAGCGGAGCAGGGGTGGCGTATGACTACACCTTC. It is translated as CASSGAGVAYDYTF.

The gene calls are TRBV7-9 and TRBJ1-4, with a tentative D call TRBD1 (6 bases). Trimming shortened V by 5 bases and J by 0 bases, and 16 bases separated the two germline ends. Germline V gene lookup returns CDR1 SEHNR and CDR2 FQNEAQ (reference sequence). This CDR3 region has 17 residues. CDR3 sequence: CASSPSGRTATNEKLFF. Here the CDR3 DNA reads TGTGCCAGCAGCCCCTCGGGCAGGACAGCAACTAATGAAAAACTGTTTTTT. Full variable domain (rest looked up from reference TRBV7-9 and TRBJ1-4): DTGVSQNPRHKITKRGQNVTFRCDPISEHNRLYWYRQTLGQGPEFLTYFQNEAQLEKSRLLSDRFSAERPKGSFSTLEIQRTEQGDSAMYLCASSPSGRTATNEKLFFGSGTQLSVL.

This clonotype was seen many times. The V and J genes are TRBV20-1 and TRBJ2-3; 8 bases map to TRBD1. J gave up 3 bases and V 1 base, and 3 bases lay outside the gene matches. From germline, CDR1 is DFQATT and CDR2 SNEGSKA (reference sequence). The CDR3 loop spans 14 amino acids. DNA for the CDR3: TGCAGTGCTAGAGGAACAGGGGGTACAGATACGCAGTATTTT. Translating gives CSARGTGGTDTQYF.

This clonotype was found a few times. This sequence joins TRBV5-5 and TRBJ1-5; 7 bases line up with TRBD1. V was pared by 3 bases and J by 3 bases, with 6 bases of the junction left unmatched. The CDR3 length is 15 residues. Germline V gene data show CDR1 as SGHKS and CDR2 as YYEKEE (reference sequence). CDR3 bases: TGTGCCAGCAGCTGGGACAGCGGCTTCAATCAGCCCCAGCATTTT. As protein: CASSWDSGFNQPQHF.

V gene TRBV4-2 combines with J gene TRBJ2-1; 7 bases line up with TRBD1. The CDR3 runs to 17 residues. V gave up 1 base and J gave up 6 bases; unmatched junction bases: 12. Germline V gene data show CDR1 as LGHNA and CDR2 as YNFKEQ. The CDR3 reads CASSQGAGGSLFNEQFF. DNA of the CDR3: TGTGCCAGCAGCCAAGGAGCAGGGGGTTCACTGTTCAATGAGCAGTTCTTC.

The V and J genes are TRBV9 and TRBJ2-7; no firm D call. The CDR3 sequence is 8 residues long. The germline V gene encodes CDR1 SGDLS and CDR2 YYNGEE. The ends were cut back, 7 bases at V and 4 bases at J, with 0 bases in the middle. DNA of the CDR3: TGTGCCAGCTACGAGCAGTACGTC. It codes for CASYEQYV.

The chain carries TRBV27 and TRBJ2-2; D perhaps matches TRBD1 (6 bases). The germline CDR1 and CDR2 sequences are MNHEY and SMNVEV (reference sequence). The CDR3 runs to 13 residues. Trimming left V 8 bases short and J 4 bases short, with 11 bases between. CDR3 region: CASYSRGTGELFF. The CDR3 nucleotides read TGTGCCAGCTACTCCAGGGGCACCGGGGAGCTGTTTTTT.

This clonotype was detected many times. The rearrangement uses TRBV5-1 and TRBJ2-2; D unclear. Looked up from germline, CDR1 is SGHRS and CDR2 is YFSETQ. The V end lost 3 bases, the J end lost 2 bases, and 5 bases lay between the germline ends. The CDR3 length is 13 residues. This CDR3 is CASSSANTGELFF. The CDR3 nucleotides are TGCGCCAGCAGCTCGGCTAACACCGGGGAGCTGTTTTTT. Drawing the rest from reference TRBV5-1 and TRBJ2-2, the complete variable domain is KAGVTQTPRYLIKTRGQQVTLSCSPISGHRSVSWYQQTPGQGLQFLFEYFSETQRNKGNFPGRFSGRQFSNSRSEMNVSTLELGDSALYLCASSSANTGELFFGEGSRLTVL.

About this clonotype: The conserved closing phenylalanine or tryptophan is absent in this CDR3, likely reflecting a read error. V gene TRBV29-1 combines with J gene TRBJ2-5; D gene unclear. In germline, CDR1 is SQVTM, CDR2 ANQGSEA. V gave up 7 bases and J gave up 5 bases, with 20 bases separating them. CDR3 length: 14 amino acids. The CDR3 nucleotides read TGCAGCGCTAACATCATCGCGGAGAGGGAGACCCAGTACTAC. It is translated as CSANIIAERETQYY.

This clonotype was counted only a few times. This chain joins TRBV27 and TRBJ1-1; no reliable D call. This CDR3 comprises 15 residues. V lost 4 bases, J lost 6 bases, and 18 bases lay in between. Germline values: CDR1 MNHEY, CDR2 SMNVEV (reference sequence). Written as DNA, the CDR3 is TGTGCCAGCAGTTCGGGAGGTAACTTCGTCCCTGAAGCTTTCTTT. This sequence encodes CASSSGGNFVPEAFF.

The chain carries TRBV6-1 and TRBJ2-7; D perhaps matches TRBD2 (5 bases). V lost 6 bases and J lost 4, with 28 bases in between. The germline CDR1 and CDR2 sequences are MNHNS and SASEGT. The CDR3 runs to 18 residues. The chain's CDR3 is CASSSILDSASGVYEQYF. CDR3 DNA: TGTGCCAGCAGCAGCATCCTCGACTCCGCCAGCGGAGTTTACGAGCAGTACTTC.

The table lists this clonotype with a few counts. The rearrangement links TRBV11-3 to TRBJ2-5; 9 nucleotides align to TRBD1. Losses at the gene ends were 5 bases for V and 2 bases for J; bases not matched to a gene: 9. Germline CDR1 is SGHNT and CDR2 is YENEEA. The CDR3 extends over 16 amino acids. For the CDR3, the DNA is TGTGCCAGCAGCCGCCGAACAGGGGGCCATCAAGAGACCCAGTACTTC. Protein: CASSRRTGGHQETQYF.

The genes are TRBV7-9 and TRBJ1-1, with D perhaps matching TRBD1 (6 bases). The V end lost 5 bases, the J end lost 8 bases, and 15 bases lay between the germline ends. Germline lookup yields CDR1 SEHNR and CDR2 FQNEAQ (reference sequence). The CDR3 runs 13 residues. The DNA for the CDR3 is TGTGCCAGCAGCCGACTGACAGGAGACGAAGCTTTCTTT. Translation: CASSRLTGDEAFF.

The CDR3 DNA reads as TGTGCCAGTCAGCTTATCGGGGCGGGGGATGCGCAGTATTTT. Translated, it gives CASQLIGAGDAQYF. This chain uses TRBV11-2 with TRBJ2-3; 7 bases fit TRBD2. The CDR3 consists of 14 residues. Germline V gives CDR1 SGHAT, CDR2 FQNNGV. The junction had 16 bases not matched to a gene; V was cut back by 9 bases and J by 10 bases. The whole variable domain, remainder taken from reference TRBV11-2 and TRBJ2-3, is EAGVAQSPRYKIIEKRQSVAFWCNPISGHATLYWYQQILGQGPKLLIQFQNNGVVDDSQLPKDRFSAERLKGVDSTLKIQPAKLEDSAVYLCASQLIGAGDAQYFGPGTRLTVL.